The present T cell receptor beta chain was sequenced within a study of cytomegalovirus exposure and HLA in healthy donors. General study points: Some public TCRs appeared in many individuals, while most sequences were rare. The study labeled 180 or so TCR beta chains cytomegalovirus-associated. The CMV antigen specificity of a few CMV-associated chains was confirmed through in vitro analysis. Available immune exposure information covered CMV serostatus only.

As concerns this clone: The antigen is unknown.

Per germline, CDR1 KGHSH and CDR2 LQKENI. CDR3 length equals 16 residues. V was clipped by 3 bases and J by 5 bases, with 19 bases between them. 13 Jbeta primers and 60 Vbeta primers were used for the PCR. Clones were sequenced by immunoSEQ multiplex PCR, and TCRdb holds only the in-frame ones, with some missing. Of over 70,000 clones in the sample, 65% to 85% were seen once. The sequence was obtained from a man aged 18 to 30 in good health and CMV-seronegative. The source material was PBMCs. The rearrangement joins TRBV18 to TRBJ1-1; no clear D gene. CDR3 protein: CASSPSRTGIGTEAFF. Written as DNA, the CDR3 is TGTGCCAGCTCACCCTCTAGAACGGGAATAGGAACTGAAGCTTTCTTT.